A selection of T cell receptor beta chains follows, all from one sample in a study of cytomegalovirus exposure and HLA in healthy donors. Measured with immunoSEQ multiplex PCR; TCRdb has only the in-frame clones, and not every one. The sample lists more than 150,000 clones; over 70% were seen once. Sample: PBMCs. The receptors shown here come from a man aged 45-65 years in good health and CMV-seronegative. Both conserved end residues are part of each CDR3. Each record gives: D gene, clone size, J gene, V gene, CDR3 protein, CDR3 DNA. The D gene is left open where the match is weak. Clone size is given for some rows only: seen once, a few or many times, or a class if the clone is expanded.

NA | NA | TRBJ1-1 | TRBV19 | CASSIYRVGTEAFF | TGTGCCAGTAGTATTTACCGGGTTGGCACTGAAGCTTTCTTT
TRBD1 | NA | TRBJ1-3 | TRBV7-6 | CASSRGGQGAGNTIYF | TGTGCCAGCAGCCGTGGGGGACAGGGGGCTGGAAACACCATATATTTT
NA | NA | TRBJ1-5 | TRBV19 | CASSSHTFDQPQHF | TGTGCCAGTAGTTCCCACACATTTGATCAGCCCCAGCATTTT
TRBD2 | NA | TRBJ2-5 | TRBV15 | CALRSLGRKTQYF | TGTGCCCTTCGTAGTCTCGGGAGGAAGACCCAGTACTTC
NA | NA | TRBJ2-7 | TRBV6-5 | CARADSNYEQYF | TGTGCCAGGGCCGACAGCAACTACGAGCAGTACTTC
NA | once | TRBJ1-5 | TRBV2 | CASSLSYQPQHF | TGTGCCAGCAGCCTCAGTTATCAGCCCCAGCATTTT
TRBD1 | NA | TRBJ2-1 | TRBV12-5 | CASGLPPTGGGYNEQFF | TGTGCTAGTGGTTTGCCCCCAACAGGGGGTGGCTACAATGAGCAGTTCTTC
NA | NA | TRBJ2-1 | TRBV7-2 | CASSLIGPGWEQFF | TGTGCCAGCAGCTTAATAGGACCGGGGTGGGAGCAGTTCTTC
NA | NA | TRBJ1-1 | TRBV4-3 | CASSQEGGRTEAFF | TGCGCCAGCAGCCAAGAGGGGGGGAGAACTGAAGCTTTCTTT
NA | few | TRBJ1-5 | TRBV15 | CATSRDQASLGNQPQHF | TGTGCCACCAGCAGAGACCAGGCCTCTTTGGGCAATCAGCCCCAGCATTTT
NA | NA | TRBJ2-7 | TRBV7-2 | CASSLTAYEQYF | TGTGCCAGCAGCCTGACAGCCTACGAGCAGTACTTC
NA | NA | TRBJ1-1 | TRBV7-9 | CASSSVNTEAFF | TGTGCCAGCAGCTCTGTGAACACTGAAGCTTTCTTT
TRBD1 | NA | TRBJ2-5 | TRBV10-3 | CAISESGQGASWTQYF | TGTGCCATCAGTGAAAGTGGACAGGGGGCAAGTTGGACCCAGTACTTC
TRBD1 | NA | TRBJ1-1 | TRBV7-2 | CASSFRQGNTEAFF | TGTGCCAGCAGCTTTCGACAGGGGAACACTGAAGCTTTCTTT
NA | NA | TRBJ2-2 | TRBV7-3 | CASSPRGHRDTGELFF | TGTGCCAGCAGCCCCAGGGGTCACCGGGACACCGGGGAGCTGTTTTTT
NA | NA | TRBJ1-1 | TRBV7-3 | CASSPFPGDTEAFF | TGTGCCAGCAGCCCATTCCCGGGGGACACTGAAGCTTTCTTT
NA | NA | TRBJ2-7 | TRBV7-2 | CASSQRQASYEQYF | TGTGCCAGCAGCCAAAGACAGGCCTCCTACGAGCAGTACTTC
NA | NA | TRBJ2-7 | TRBV25-1 | CASSEYGGGFYEQYF | TGTGCCAGCAGTGAATATGGTGGGGGGTTCTACGAGCAGTACTTC
TRBD1 | NA | TRBJ1-5 | TRBV7-2 | CASSSDRGSQPQHF | TGTGCCAGCAGCTCGGACAGGGGAAGTCAGCCCCAGCATTTT
TRBD1 | NA | TRBJ2-5 | TRBV18 | CASSPGQGGETQYF | TGTGCCAGCTCACCTGGACAGGGCGGGGAGACCCAGTACTTC
NA | few | TRBJ1-1 | TRBV27 | CASRRLRQNLNTEAFF | TGTGCCAGCAGGCGACTTCGACAGAATTTGAACACTGAAGCTTTCTTT
NA | once | TRBJ1-4 | TRBV2 | CASRPPEGFQLFF | TGTGCCAGCAGACCCCCGGAGGGTTTTCAACTGTTTTTT
TRBD1 | NA | TRBJ1-1 | TRBV6-5 | CASSYSAQGAKRAFF | TGTGCCAGCAGTTACTCGGCTCAGGGGGCGAAGCGAGCTTTCTTT
TRBD1 | NA | TRBJ2-1 | TRBV27 | CASSLGQGPPIEQFF | TGTGCCAGCAGTTTAGGACAGGGGCCCCCCATTGAGCAGTTCTTC
NA | NA | TRBJ2-3 | TRBV29-1 | CSVAAGTTDTQYF | TGCAGCGTTGCTGCAGGCACCACAGATACGCAGTATTTT
NA | few | TRBJ1-6 | TRBV15 | CATSRDLQGGSPLHF | TGTGCCACCAGCAGAGATCTGCAGGGAGGTTCACCCCTCCACTTT
TRBD1 | once | TRBJ2-3 | TRBV7-9 | CASSLVRGQGSTDTQYF | TGTGCCAGCAGCTTAGTTAGGGGACAGGGGTCCACAGATACGCAGTATTTT
NA | NA | TRBJ2-7 | TRBV18 | CASSNGISYEQYF | TGTGCCAGCTCAAACGGTATCTCCTACGAGCAGTACTTC
NA | NA | TRBJ1-2 | TRBV9 | CASSVDGRDNSGYTF | TGTGCCAGCAGCGTAGACGGCCGGGACAATTCTGGCTACACCTTC
NA | few | TRBJ2-2 | TRBV4-1 | CASSQEVRGRNTGELFF | TGCGCCAGCAGCCAAGAAGTAAGGGGTAGGAACACCGGGGAGCTGTTTTTT
TRBD2 | NA | TRBJ2-1 | TRBV18 | CASSPLAGGSFASSYNEQFF | TGTGCCAGCTCACCCCTGGCGGGGGGGTCCTTCGCTAGCTCCTACAATGAGCAGTTCTTC
NA | NA | TRBJ2-2 | TRBV2 | CASRPTESTNTGELFF | TGTGCCAGCAGACCGACAGAAAGTACGAACACCGGGGAGCTGTTTTTT
NA | NA | TRBJ2-3 | TRBV6-5 | CASSVGAQGSQYF | TGTGCCAGCAGCGTAGGGGCACAGGGTTCGCAGTATTTT
NA | NA | TRBJ2-3 | TRBV7-2 | CASSLYRDFTDTQYF | TGTGCCAGCAGCCTCTACAGGGATTTCACAGATACGCAGTATTTT
NA | NA | TRBJ1-6 | TRBV28 | CASSLGRASPLHF | TGTGCCAGCAGTTTGGGCAGGGCCTCACCCCTCCACTTT
TRBD1 | NA | TRBJ2-1 | TRBV7-8 | CASSLRTGYNEQFF | TGTGCCAGCAGCCTAAGGACAGGGTACAATGAGCAGTTCTTC
TRBD1 | NA | TRBJ1-5 | TRBV2 | CASSEGGQPNQPQHF | TGTGCCAGCAGTGAAGGGGGACAGCCAAATCAGCCCCAGCATTTT
NA | NA | TRBJ1-4 | TRBV27 | CASSQAGAVGEKLFF | TGTGCCAGCAGCCAAGCAGGGGCAGTGGGTGAAAAACTGTTTTTT
TRBD2 | NA | TRBJ2-7 | TRBV4-2 | CASSQETAGGYEQYF | TGTGCCAGCAGCCAAGAAACAGCGGGGGGTTACGAGCAGTACTTC
TRBD1 | few | TRBJ1-6 | TRBV6-5 | CASSRGQGVSSPLHF | TGTGCCAGCAGCCGGGGACAGGGAGTTTCTTCACCCCTCCACTTT
TRBD2 | NA | TRBJ2-5 | TRBV5-6 | CASSPGGGRETQYF | TGTGCCAGCAGCCCGGGGGGGGGCAGAGAGACCCAGTACTTC
TRBD2 | NA | TRBJ2-2 | TRBV29-1 | CSVHPAGTNTGELFF | TGCAGCGTCCACCCAGCGGGGACGAACACCGGGGAGCTGTTTTTT
NA | few | TRBJ1-2 | TRBV6-5 | CASRKNSGSYGYTF | TGTGCCAGCCGGAAGAACTCAGGGTCCTATGGCTACACCTTC
NA | once | TRBJ2-4 | TRBV5-6 | CASSSRDTRGAKNIQYF | TGTGCCAGCAGCTCCCGGGACACAAGGGGAGCCAAAAACATTCAGTACTTC
NA | NA | TRBJ1-6 | TRBV15 | CATSRDPWSVASPLHF | TGTGCCACCAGCAGAGATCCCTGGTCAGTGGCTTCACCCCTCCACTTT
TRBD2 | once | TRBJ2-2 | TRBV11-3 | CASSLSGVTGELFF | TGTGCCAGCAGCTTAAGCGGGGTCACCGGGGAGCTGTTTTTT
NA | NA | TRBJ2-7 | TRBV30 | CAWSISLYEQYF | TGTGCCTGGAGTATATCCCTGTACGAGCAGTACTTC